One and the same sample provided the 13 T cell receptor beta chains below, sequenced in a study of Ad26.COV2.S vaccination and SARS-CoV-2 variants. Treatment: 19 received Ad26.COV2.S at low or high dose, single or two shots; roughly 5 received placebo; per-sample allocation not given. On day 63 after the first injection, vaccine and placebo recipients gave samples. The assay was immunoSEQ multiplex PCR, and TCRdb's table has in-frame clones only and misses some. Here the sample spans about 400,000 clones, roughly 90% being singletons. Source: peripheral blood, taken in a trial of Ad26.COV2.S vaccine versus placebo. The receptors originated from a person aged 18 to 65 who received the Ad26.COV2.S COVID-19 vaccine or a placebo.

The chain recombines TRBV7-2 with TRBJ1-6, with D hard to call. The V gene's germline CDR1 is SGHTA and CDR2 FQGNSA. The CDR3 has 13 residues. The germline V and J ends were trimmed by 1 base and 9 bases, with 7 bases remaining between them. The CDR3 DNA follows: TGTGCCAGCAGCTTAGATAGGGTTTCACCCCTCCACTTT. Translating it yields CASSLDRVSPLHF.

For this clone: The same CDR3 arises from other DNA sequences in this sample as well. This CDR3 is CASSPQVNYGYTF. The CDR3 nucleotides read TGTGCCAGCAGTCCCCAAGTTAACTATGGCTACACCTTC. This chain uses TRBV28 with TRBJ1-2; D is unresolved. Germline V gene sequence: CDR1 MDHEN, CDR2 SYDVKM. There are 13 residues in the CDR3. The V gene lost 5 bases and the J gene lost 1 base, with 8 bases spanning the gap.

On this clone: Distinct nucleotide sequences in the sample also encode this CDR3. V gene TRBV28 combines with J gene TRBJ1-4, with TRBD1 matching over 10 bases. Germline V gene data show CDR1 as MDHEN and CDR2 as SYDVKM. J lost 5 bases, V lost 5 bases, and 5 bases had no gene match. The CDR3 sequence is 15 residues long. CDR3 DNA: TGTGCCAGCAGTACGCGACAGGGGGCGAATGAAAAACTGTTTTTT. It codes for CASSTRQGANEKLFF. Using reference TRBV28 and TRBJ1-4 for the parts outside the CDR3, the full variable domain is DVKVTQSSRYLVKRTGEKVFLECVQDMDHENMFWYRQDPGLGLRLIYFSYDVKMKEKGDIPEGYSVSREKKERFSLILESASTNQTSMYLCASSTRQGANEKLFFGSGTQLSVL.

The chain joins TRBV5-1 to TRBJ2-7; 10 bases line up with TRBD1. The CDR3 is made up of 15 amino acids. J lost 2 bases, V lost 2 bases, and 4 bases had no gene match. In germline, CDR1 is SGHRS, CDR2 YFSETQ. CDR3 DNA: TGCGCCAGCAGCTTTGGACAGGGGGTCCCCTACGAGCAGTACTTC. As protein: CASSFGQGVPYEQYF.

In nucleotides, the CDR3 is TGTGCCAGTATGGACAGGGGCTACAATGAGCAGTTCTTC. It translates to CASMDRGYNEQFF. V is TRBV19 and J is TRBJ2-1, with 9 bases that match TRBD1. V lost 7 bases, J lost 3 bases, and 1 base stayed unmatched. Germline loops: CDR1 LNHDA, CDR2 SQIVND (reference sequence). The CDR3 spans 13 residues.

This clone has just a few counts. V usage is TRBV15 and J usage is TRBJ2-7; TRBD2 is a possible D gene (7 bases). The CDR3 consists of 16 residues. The germline gives CDR1 LNHNV, CDR2 YYDKDF (reference sequence). V was shortened by 9 bases and J by 0 bases, with 21 bases between the two germline ends. The CDR3 nucleotides are TGTGCCACTAAACCTCTGGCGGGGGACACCTCCTACGAGCAGTACTTC. It specifies CATKPLAGDTSYEQYF.

The gene calls are TRBV14 and TRBJ1-6, with 8 positions matching TRBD1. The CDR3 consists of 15 residues. Germline CDR1 reads SGHDN; CDR2 reads FVKESK. The trim removed 3 bases at V and 4 bases at J, leaving 2 bases unmatched. The CDR3 nucleotides are TGTGCCAGCAGCCAGGACAGGGCGTATAATTCACCCCTCCACTTT. Amino acids: CASSQDRAYNSPLHF.

V usage is TRBV4-1 and J usage is TRBJ2-2, with 8 positions matching TRBD1. This CDR3 has 16 amino acids. The V gene end was trimmed by 1 base and the J gene end by 3 bases; junction bases not matched to a gene: 4. In germline, CDR1 is MGHRA, CDR2 YSYEKL. The CDR3 is CASSQVRGLDTGELFF. The DNA for the CDR3 is TGCGCCAGCAGCCAAGTCAGGGGGCTGGACACCGGGGAGCTGTTTTTT.

The gene calls are TRBV28 and TRBJ1-4, with TRBD1 matching over 8 bases. There are 14 residues in the CDR3. Trimming took 6 bases from V and 4 from J; bases not matched to a gene: 4. Germline loops: CDR1 MDHEN, CDR2 SYDVKM. CDR3 bases: TGTGCCAGCAGCCAGACAGGGGATAATGAAAAACTGTTTTTT. This translates into CASSQTGDNEKLFF.

This sequence joins TRBV19 and TRBJ1-1; tentatively, D is TRBD1 (6 bases). Germline CDR1 reads LNHDA; CDR2 reads SQIVND (reference sequence). Trimming cost V 1 base and J 4 bases, with 16 bases left between them. CDR3 length: 16 residues. CDR3: CASSIGIGGTGTEAFF. The CDR3 bases are TGTGCCAGTAGTATAGGAATTGGGGGCACGGGCACTGAAGCTTTCTTT. The complete variable domain, with remaining parts taken from reference TRBV19 and TRBJ1-1, reads DGGITQSPKYLFRKEGQNVTLSCEQNLNHDAMYWYRQDPGQGLRLIYYSQIVNDFQKGDIAEGYSVSREKKESFPLTVTSAQKNPTAFYLCASSIGIGGTGTEAFFGQGTRLTVV.

With respect to this clone: The junction departs from germline at one end; a sequencing error may be responsible. The chain has TRBV5-5 and TRBJ2-4; TRBD1 agrees at 7 bases. The CDR3 has 16 residues. The germline gives CDR1 SGHKS, CDR2 YYEKEE (reference sequence). The CDR3 protein is CASSSWDTGARNIQYF. CDR3 sequence (DNA): TGTGCCAGCAGCTCCTGGGATACAGGGGCCAGAAACATTCAGTACTTC.

The gene calls are TRBV7-2 and TRBJ1-2; TRBD1 aligns across 10 bases. The germline CDR1 and CDR2 sequences are SGHTA and FQGNSA. V shed 5 bases, J shed 7 bases, and the junction held 7 bases outside the gene matches. The CDR3 is 14 residues long. The CDR3 spells CASSAGTGVAGYTF. The CDR3 DNA follows: TGTGCCAGCAGCGCCGGGACAGGGGTCGCTGGCTACACCTTC.

This clone was found a few times. The V call is TRBV7-9, the J call TRBJ2-1, with D maybe TRBD1 (6 bases). CDR1 and CDR2 (germline): SEHNR, FQNEAQ (reference sequence). The CDR3 sequence is 16 residues long. The V end was cut by 5 bases, the J end by 2 bases, with 16 bases between. CDR3 in amino acids: CASSALTGRTYNEQFF. DNA of the CDR3: TGTGCCAGCAGCGCGCTCACAGGGCGGACCTACAATGAGCAGTTCTTC.